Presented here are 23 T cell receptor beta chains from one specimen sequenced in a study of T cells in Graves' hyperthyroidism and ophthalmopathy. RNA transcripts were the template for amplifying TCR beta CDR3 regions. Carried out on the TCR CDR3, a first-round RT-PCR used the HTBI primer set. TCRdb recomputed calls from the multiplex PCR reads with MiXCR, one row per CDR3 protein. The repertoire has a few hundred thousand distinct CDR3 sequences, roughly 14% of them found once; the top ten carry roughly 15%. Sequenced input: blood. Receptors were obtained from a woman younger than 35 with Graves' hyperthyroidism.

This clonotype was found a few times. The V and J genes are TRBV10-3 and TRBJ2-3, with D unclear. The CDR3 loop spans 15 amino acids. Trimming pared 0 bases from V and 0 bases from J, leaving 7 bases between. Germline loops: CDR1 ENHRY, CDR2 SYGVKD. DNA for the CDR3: TGTGCCATCAGTGAGTCGCCCTCTAGCACAGATACGCAGTATTTT. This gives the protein CAISESPSSTDTQYF.

The CDR3 protein is CASSVGQREETQYF. DNA for the CDR3: TGTGCCAGCAGCGTGGGACAGAGAGAAGAGACCCAGTACTTC. The V and J genes are TRBV7-9 and TRBJ2-5, with 7 bases identical to TRBD1. With 5 bases clipped from V and 3 bases from J, the junction kept 6 bases outside the gene matches. The germline CDR1 and CDR2 sequences are SEHNR and FQNEAQ (reference sequence). The CDR3 sequence is 14 residues long. The full variable domain, rest sourced from reference TRBV7-9 and TRBJ2-5, is DTGVSQNPRHKITKRGQNVTFRCDPISEHNRLYWYRQTLGQGPEFLTYFQNEAQLEKSRLLSDRFSAERPKGSFSTLEIQRTEQGDSAMYLCASSVGQREETQYFGPGTRLLVL.

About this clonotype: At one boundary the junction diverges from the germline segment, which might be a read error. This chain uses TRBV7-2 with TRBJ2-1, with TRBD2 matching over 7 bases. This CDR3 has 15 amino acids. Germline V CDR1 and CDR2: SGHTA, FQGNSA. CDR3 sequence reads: CASSLAVGSYNEQFF. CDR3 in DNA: TGTGCCAGCAGCCTAGCGGTGGGGTCCTACAATGAGCAGTTCTTC.

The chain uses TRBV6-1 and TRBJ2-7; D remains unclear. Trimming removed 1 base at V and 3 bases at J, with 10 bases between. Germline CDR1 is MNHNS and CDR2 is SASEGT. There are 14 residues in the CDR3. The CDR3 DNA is TGTGCCAGCAGTGAAGTCGGCAGAAACTACGAGCAGTACTTC. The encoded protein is CASSEVGRNYEQYF.

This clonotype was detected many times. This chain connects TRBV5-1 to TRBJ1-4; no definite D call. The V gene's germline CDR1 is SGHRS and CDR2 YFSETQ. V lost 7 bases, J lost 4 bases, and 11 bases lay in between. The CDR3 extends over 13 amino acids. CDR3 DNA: TGCGCCAGCTCGCGCGGTAGTAATGAAAAACTGTTTTTT. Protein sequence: CASSRGSNEKLFF.

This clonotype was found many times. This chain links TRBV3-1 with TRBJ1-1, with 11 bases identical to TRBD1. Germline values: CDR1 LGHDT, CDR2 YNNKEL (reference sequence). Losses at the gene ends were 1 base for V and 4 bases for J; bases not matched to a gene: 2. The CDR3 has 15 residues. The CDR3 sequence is CASSQAGTGGTEAFF. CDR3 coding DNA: TGTGCCAGCAGCCAAGCCGGGACAGGGGGCACTGAAGCTTTCTTT.

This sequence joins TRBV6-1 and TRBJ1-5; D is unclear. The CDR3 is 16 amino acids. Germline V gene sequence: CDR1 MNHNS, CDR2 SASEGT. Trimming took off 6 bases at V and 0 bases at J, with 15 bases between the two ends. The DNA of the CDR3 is TGTGCCAGCAGGATTTCGGACGTCAATAGCAATCAGCCCCAGCATTTT. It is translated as CASRISDVNSNQPQHF.

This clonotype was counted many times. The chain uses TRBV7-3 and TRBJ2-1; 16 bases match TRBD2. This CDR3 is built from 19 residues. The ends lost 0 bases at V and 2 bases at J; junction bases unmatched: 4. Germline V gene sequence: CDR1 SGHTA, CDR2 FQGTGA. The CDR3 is CASSLTGLAGGKAYNEQFF. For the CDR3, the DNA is TGTGCCAGCAGCTTAACGGGACTAGCGGGAGGGAAGGCCTACAATGAGCAGTTCTTC.

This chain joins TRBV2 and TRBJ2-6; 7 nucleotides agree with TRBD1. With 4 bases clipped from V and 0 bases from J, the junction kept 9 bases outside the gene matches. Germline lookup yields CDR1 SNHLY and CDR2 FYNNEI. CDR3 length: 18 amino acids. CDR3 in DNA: TGTGCCAGCAGTGTACCGGGACAGAAGGTCTCTGGGGCCAACGTCCTGACTTTC. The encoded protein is CASSVPGQKVSGANVLTF.

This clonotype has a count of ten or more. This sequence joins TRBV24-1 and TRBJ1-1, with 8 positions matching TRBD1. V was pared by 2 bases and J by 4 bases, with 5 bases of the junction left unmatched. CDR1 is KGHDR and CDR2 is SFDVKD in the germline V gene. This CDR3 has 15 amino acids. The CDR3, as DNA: TGTGCCACCAGTGATTCCAGGGGGCAAGGCACTGAAGCTTTCTTT. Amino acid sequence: CATSDSRGQGTEAFF.

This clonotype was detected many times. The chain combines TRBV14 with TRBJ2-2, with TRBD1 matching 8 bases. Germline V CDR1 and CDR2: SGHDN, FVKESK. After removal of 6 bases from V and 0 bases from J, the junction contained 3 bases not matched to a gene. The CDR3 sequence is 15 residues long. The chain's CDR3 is CASRATGANTGELFF. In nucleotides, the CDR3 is TGTGCCAGCAGGGCGACAGGGGCGAACACCGGGGAGCTGTTTTTT.

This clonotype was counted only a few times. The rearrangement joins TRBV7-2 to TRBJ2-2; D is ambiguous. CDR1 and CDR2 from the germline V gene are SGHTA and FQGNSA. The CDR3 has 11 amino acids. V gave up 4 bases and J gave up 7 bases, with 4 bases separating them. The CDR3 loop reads CASSWDGELFF. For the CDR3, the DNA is TGTGCCAGCAGCTGGGACGGGGAGCTGTTTTTT.

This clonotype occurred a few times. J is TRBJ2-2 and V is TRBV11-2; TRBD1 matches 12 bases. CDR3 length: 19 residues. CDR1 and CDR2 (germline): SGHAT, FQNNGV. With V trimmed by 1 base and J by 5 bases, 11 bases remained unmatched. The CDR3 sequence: CASSLGRGQGARRTGELFF. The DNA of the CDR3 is TGTGCCAGCAGCTTAGGGCGGGGACAGGGGGCCCGACGAACCGGGGAGCTGTTTTTT.

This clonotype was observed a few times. CDR3 sequence (DNA): TGTGCCAGCAGCTTAGATATACAAGTCTATGGCTACACCTTC. It is translated as CASSLDIQVYGYTF. The V and J genes are TRBV7-8 and TRBJ1-2; no clear D gene. Trimming took 1 base from V and 4 from J, leaving 10 bases between them. Germline assignment: CDR1 SGHVS and CDR2 FQNEAQ. The CDR3 covers 14 residues.

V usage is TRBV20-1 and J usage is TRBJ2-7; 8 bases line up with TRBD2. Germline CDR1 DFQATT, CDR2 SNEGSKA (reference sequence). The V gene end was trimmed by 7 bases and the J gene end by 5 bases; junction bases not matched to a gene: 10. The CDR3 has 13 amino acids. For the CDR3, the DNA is TGCAGTGGACCGAGCGGGAGTCGGGACGAGCAGTACTTC. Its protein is CSGPSGSRDEQYF.

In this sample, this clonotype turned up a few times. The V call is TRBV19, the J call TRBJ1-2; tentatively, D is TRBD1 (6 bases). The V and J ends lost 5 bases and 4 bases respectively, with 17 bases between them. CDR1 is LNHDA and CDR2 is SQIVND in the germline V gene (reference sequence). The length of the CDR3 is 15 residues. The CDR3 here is CASSFLDRLGYGYTF. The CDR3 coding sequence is TGTGCCAGTAGTTTCCTTGACAGGCTCGGCTATGGCTACACCTTC.

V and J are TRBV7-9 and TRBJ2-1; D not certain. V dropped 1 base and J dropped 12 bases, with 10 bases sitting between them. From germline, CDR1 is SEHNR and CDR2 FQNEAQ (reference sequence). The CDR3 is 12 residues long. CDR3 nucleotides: TGTGCCAGCAGCTTAGAACCCCTGGGGCAGTTCTTC. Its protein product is CASSLEPLGQFF.

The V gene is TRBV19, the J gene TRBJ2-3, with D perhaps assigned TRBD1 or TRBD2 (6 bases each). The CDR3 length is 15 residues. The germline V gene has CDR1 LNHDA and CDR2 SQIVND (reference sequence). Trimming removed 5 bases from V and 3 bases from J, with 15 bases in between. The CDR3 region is CASSDRSGATDTQYF. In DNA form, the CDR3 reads TGTGCCAGTAGTGATCGCTCGGGGGCGACAGATACGCAGTATTTT.

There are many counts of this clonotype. The CDR3 protein is CSAIYRAFEQETQYF. CDR3 coding DNA: TGCAGTGCAATCTACAGGGCCTTCGAACAAGAGACCCAGTACTTC. This chain connects TRBV20-1 to TRBJ2-5, with D possibly being TRBD1 (6 bases). This CDR3 has 15 residues. CDR1 DFQATT and CDR2 SNEGSKA come from the germline V gene (reference sequence). Trimming pared 6 bases from V and 2 bases from J, leaving 19 bases between.

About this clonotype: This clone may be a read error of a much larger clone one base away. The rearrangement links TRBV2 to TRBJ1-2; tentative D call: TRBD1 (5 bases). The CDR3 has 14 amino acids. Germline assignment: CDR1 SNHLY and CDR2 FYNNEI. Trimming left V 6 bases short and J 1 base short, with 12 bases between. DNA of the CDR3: TGTGCCAGCAGGGGACTGGGAGGTAACTATGGCTACACCTTC. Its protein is CASRGLGGNYGYTF.

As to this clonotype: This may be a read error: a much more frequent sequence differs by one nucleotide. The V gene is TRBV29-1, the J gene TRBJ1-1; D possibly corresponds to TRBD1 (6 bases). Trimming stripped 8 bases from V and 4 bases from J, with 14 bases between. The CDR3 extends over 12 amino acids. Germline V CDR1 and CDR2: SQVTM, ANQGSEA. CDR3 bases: TGCAGCATTCACCAGGGGATCACTGAAGCTTTCTTT. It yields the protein CSIHQGITEAFF.

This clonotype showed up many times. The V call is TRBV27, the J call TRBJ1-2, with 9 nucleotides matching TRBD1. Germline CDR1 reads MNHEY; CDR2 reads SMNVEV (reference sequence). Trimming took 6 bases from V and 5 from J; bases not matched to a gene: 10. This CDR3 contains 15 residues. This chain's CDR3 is CASRTTGGPSYGYTF. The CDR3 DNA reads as TGTGCCAGCAGAACGACAGGGGGGCCCTCTTATGGCTACACCTTC.

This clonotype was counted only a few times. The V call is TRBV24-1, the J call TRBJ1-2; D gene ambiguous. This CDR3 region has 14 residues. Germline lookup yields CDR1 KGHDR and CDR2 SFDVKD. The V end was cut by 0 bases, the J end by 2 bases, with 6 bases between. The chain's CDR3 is CATSDLQRNYGYTF. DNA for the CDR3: TGTGCCACCAGTGATTTGCAGAGGAACTATGGCTACACCTTC.